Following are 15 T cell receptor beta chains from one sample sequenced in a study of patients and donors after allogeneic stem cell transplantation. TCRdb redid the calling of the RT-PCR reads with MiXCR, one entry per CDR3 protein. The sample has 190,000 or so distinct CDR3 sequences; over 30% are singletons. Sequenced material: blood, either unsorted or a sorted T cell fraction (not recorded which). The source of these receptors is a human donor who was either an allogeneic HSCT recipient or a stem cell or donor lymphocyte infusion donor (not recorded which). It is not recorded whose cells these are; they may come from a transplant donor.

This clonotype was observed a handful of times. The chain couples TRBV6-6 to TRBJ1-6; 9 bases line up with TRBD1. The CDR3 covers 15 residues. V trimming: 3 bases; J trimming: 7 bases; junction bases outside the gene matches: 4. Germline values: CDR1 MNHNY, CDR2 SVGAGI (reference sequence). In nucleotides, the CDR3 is TGTGCCAGCAGTTATTCCGGGACAGGGAATTCACCCCTCCACTTT. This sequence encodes CASSYSGTGNSPLHF.

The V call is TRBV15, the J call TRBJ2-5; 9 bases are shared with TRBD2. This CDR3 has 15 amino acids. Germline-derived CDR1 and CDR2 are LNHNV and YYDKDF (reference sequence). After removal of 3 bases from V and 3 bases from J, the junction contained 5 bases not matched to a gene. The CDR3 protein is CATSSSGGWEETQYF. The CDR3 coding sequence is TGTGCCACCAGCAGTAGCGGGGGCTGGGAAGAGACCCAGTACTTC.

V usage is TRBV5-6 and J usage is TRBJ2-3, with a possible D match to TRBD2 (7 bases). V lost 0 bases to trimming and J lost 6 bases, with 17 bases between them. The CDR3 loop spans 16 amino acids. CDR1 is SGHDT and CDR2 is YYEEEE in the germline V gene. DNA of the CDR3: TGTGCCAGCAGCTTGGATTTGGGGGGGCTGAGGGATACGCAGTATTTT. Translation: CASSLDLGGLRDTQYF.

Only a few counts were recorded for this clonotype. CDR3 sequence (DNA): TGTGCCAGTAGTATCGTCGGTTACAATGAGCAGTTCTTC. Residues: CASSIVGYNEQFF. This chain joins TRBV19 and TRBJ2-1, with D uncertain. The CDR3 extends over 13 amino acids. In germline, CDR1 is LNHDA, CDR2 SQIVND (reference sequence). V was trimmed by 3 bases and J by 4 bases, leaving 7 bases between them.

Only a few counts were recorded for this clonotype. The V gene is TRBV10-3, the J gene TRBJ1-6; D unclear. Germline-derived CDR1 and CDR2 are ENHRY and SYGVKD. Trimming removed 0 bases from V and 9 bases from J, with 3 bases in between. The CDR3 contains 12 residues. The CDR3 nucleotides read TGTGCCATCAGTGAGTCCTCTTCACCCCTCCACTTT. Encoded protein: CAISESSSPLHF.

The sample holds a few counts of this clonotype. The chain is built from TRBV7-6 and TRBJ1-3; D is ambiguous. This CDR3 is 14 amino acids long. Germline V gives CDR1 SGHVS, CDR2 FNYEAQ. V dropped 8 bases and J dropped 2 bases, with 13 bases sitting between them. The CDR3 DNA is TGTGCCAGCGCCAGAGGCCGCACTGGAAACACCATATATTTT. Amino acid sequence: CASARGRTGNTIYF.

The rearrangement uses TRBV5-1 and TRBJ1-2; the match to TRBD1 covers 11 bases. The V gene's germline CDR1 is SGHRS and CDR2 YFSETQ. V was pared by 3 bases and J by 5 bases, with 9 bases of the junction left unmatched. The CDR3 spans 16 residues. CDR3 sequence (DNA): TGCGCCAGCAGCTCATGGACAGGGGGCGCAGAATATGGCTACACCTTC. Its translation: CASSSWTGGAEYGYTF.

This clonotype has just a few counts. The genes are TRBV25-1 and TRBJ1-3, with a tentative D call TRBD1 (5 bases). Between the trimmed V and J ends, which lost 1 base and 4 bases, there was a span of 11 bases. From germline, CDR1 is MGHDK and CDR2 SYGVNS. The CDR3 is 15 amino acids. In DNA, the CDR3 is TGTGCCAGCAGTGAATCAGGGCAGGGAGGAAACACCATATATTTT. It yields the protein CASSESGQGGNTIYF. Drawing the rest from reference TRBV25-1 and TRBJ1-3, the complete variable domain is EADIYQTPRYLVIGTGKKITLECSQTMGHDKMYWYQQDPGMELHLIHYSYGVNSTEKGDLSSESTVSRIRTEHFPLTLESARPSHTSQYLCASSESGQGGNTIYFGEGSWLTVV.

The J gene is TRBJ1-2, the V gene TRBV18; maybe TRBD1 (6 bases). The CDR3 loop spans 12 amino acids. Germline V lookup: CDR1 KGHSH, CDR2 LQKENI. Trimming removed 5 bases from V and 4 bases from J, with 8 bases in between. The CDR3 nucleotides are TGTGCCAGCTCAACGGACAGCTATGGCTACACCTTC. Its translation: CASSTDSYGYTF.

CDR3 in DNA: TGTGCCAGCACCCGCCGTAGAACTAGCGGTCCCTACGAGCAGTACTTC. This translates into CASTRRRTSGPYEQYF. The chain links TRBV27 to TRBJ2-7; the match to TRBD2 covers 8 bases. This CDR3 region has 16 residues. Trimming cost V 7 bases and J 2 bases; bases outside gene matches: 13. Germline lookup yields CDR1 MNHEY and CDR2 SMNVEV (reference sequence).

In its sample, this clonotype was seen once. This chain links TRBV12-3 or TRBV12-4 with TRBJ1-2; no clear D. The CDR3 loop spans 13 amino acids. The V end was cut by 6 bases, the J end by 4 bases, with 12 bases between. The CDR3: CASSRPERYGYTF. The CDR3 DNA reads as TGTGCCAGCAGCCGCCCCGAGCGCTATGGCTACACCTTC.

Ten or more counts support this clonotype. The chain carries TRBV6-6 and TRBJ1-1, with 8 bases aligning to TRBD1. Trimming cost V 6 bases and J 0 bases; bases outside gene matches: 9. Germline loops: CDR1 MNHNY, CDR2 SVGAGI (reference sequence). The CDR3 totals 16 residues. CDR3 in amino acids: CASSRGTGIMNTEAFF. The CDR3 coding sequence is TGTGCCAGCAGCAGAGGGACAGGTATCATGAACACTGAAGCTTTCTTT.

The CDR3 loop is CASSRQVLYGYTF. The DNA for the CDR3 is TGTGCCAGCAGCCGACAGGTACTCTATGGCTACACCTTC. The V and J genes are TRBV5-6 and TRBJ1-2; tentative D call: TRBD1 (6 bases). The V end was cut by 4 bases, the J end by 4 bases, with 11 bases between. Germline-derived CDR1 and CDR2 are SGHDT and YYEEEE. The CDR3 spans 13 residues.

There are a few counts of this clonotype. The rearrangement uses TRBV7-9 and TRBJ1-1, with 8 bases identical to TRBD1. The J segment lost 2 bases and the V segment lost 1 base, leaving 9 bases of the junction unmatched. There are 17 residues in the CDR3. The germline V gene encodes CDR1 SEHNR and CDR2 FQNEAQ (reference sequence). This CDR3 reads CASSLVWAGGVNTEAFF. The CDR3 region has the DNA TGTGCCAGCAGCTTAGTATGGGCAGGGGGCGTTAACACTGAAGCTTTCTTT.

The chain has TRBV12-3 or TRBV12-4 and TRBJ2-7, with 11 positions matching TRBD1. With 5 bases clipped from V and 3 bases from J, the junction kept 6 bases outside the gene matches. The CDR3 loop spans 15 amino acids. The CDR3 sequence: CASSPSGTGGYEQYF. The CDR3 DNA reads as TGTGCCAGCAGTCCCTCCGGGACAGGGGGCTACGAGCAGTACTTC.